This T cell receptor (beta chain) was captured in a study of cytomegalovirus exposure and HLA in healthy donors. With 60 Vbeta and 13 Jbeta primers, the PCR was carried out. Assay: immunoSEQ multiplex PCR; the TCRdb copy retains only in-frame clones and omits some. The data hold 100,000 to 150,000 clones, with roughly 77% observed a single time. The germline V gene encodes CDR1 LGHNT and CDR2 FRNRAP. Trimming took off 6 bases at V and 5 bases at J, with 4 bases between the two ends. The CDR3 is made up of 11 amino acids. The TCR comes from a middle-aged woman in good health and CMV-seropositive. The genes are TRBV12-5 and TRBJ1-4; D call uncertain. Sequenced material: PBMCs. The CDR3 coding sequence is TGTGCTAGTGGGAGGAATGAAAAACTGTTTTTT. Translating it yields CASGRNEKLFF.